This T cell receptor (beta chain) is from a study of cytomegalovirus exposure and HLA in healthy donors. J was trimmed by 1 base and V by 4 bases; bases with no gene match: 8. The CDR3 is 16 residues long. CDR1 and CDR2 (germline): MNHNS, SASEGT. Study conclusions and caveats: Both high specificity and high sensitivity reportedly marked the classifier's diagnosis of cytomegalovirus status. For most TCR sequences rarity was the rule, although some public TCRs occurred in many donors.

60 Vbeta and 13 Jbeta primers were used in PCR. Using immunoSEQ multiplex PCR, the repertoire was profiled, and TCRdb retains in-frame clones only, with some absent. The sample records some 170,000 clones, about four fifths being singletons. Regarding this clone: Its matching antigen is unknown.

V gene TRBV6-1 combines with J gene TRBJ1-1, with 8 bases that match TRBD1. This clonotype was obtained from a woman aged 18 to 35 in good health and CMV-seropositive. The sequencing sample was made of PBMCs. CDR3 coding DNA: TGTGCCAGCAGTGGCGTCCCGGGACAGGAGAACACTGAAGCTTTCTTT. Protein: CASSGVPGQENTEAFF.